Listed here are 17 T cell receptor beta chains from one sample, sequenced in a study of CD8 T cells in Susac syndrome. Random-hexamer reverse transcription was applied to roughly 0.5 to 1 ug RNA. TCRdb reprocessed the immunoSEQ multiplex PCR reads with MiXCR, giving one entry per CDR3 protein. The sample lists about 190,000 distinct CDR3 sequences; approximately 94% were seen once. Material for sequencing was CD4+ T cells from PBMCs. The receptors originated from a human donor with Susac syndrome.

The sample holds one count of this clonotype. This rearrangement joins TRBV7-6 to TRBJ2-7; D is perhaps TRBD1 (5 bases). CDR3 length: 17 amino acids. Trimming pared 1 base from V and 2 bases from J, leaving 18 bases between. From germline, CDR1 is SGHVS and CDR2 FNYEAQ. CDR3 sequence: CASSLVSARVDPYEQYF. The CDR3 bases are TGTGCCAGCAGCTTAGTCTCTGCCAGGGTTGACCCCTACGAGCAGTACTTC.

This chain's CDR3 is CASSPLQGTEAFF. The DNA for the CDR3 is TGTGCCAGCAGTCCCCTACAGGGTACTGAAGCTTTCTTT. V usage is TRBV12-3 or TRBV12-4 and J usage is TRBJ1-1; D might be TRBD1 (6 bases). Between the trimmed V and J ends, which lost 5 bases and 5 bases, there was a span of 12 bases. The CDR3 consists of 13 residues.

The V and J genes are TRBV7-6 and TRBJ2-5; 9 bases align to TRBD1. Germline V lookup: CDR1 SGHVS, CDR2 FNYEAQ. V was clipped by 2 bases and J by 4 bases; unmatched bases: 8. CDR3 length: 16 residues. CDR3 region: CASSLKGDRARETQYF. In DNA form, the CDR3 reads TGTGCCAGCAGCTTAAAGGGGGACAGGGCTAGAGAGACCCAGTACTTC.

The chain carries TRBV5-1 and TRBJ2-2; the D gene is possibly TRBD1 (6 bases). V lost 4 bases, J lost 0 bases, and 13 bases lay in between. CDR1 and CDR2 (germline): SGHRS, YFSETQ. The CDR3 contains 16 residues. The CDR3, as DNA: TGCGCCAGCAGCACCCGACAGGCCTCGAACACCGGGGAGCTGTTTTTT. Its protein is CASSTRQASNTGELFF.

The chain couples TRBV3-1 to TRBJ2-7; no clear D gene. The CDR3 length is 15 residues. CDR1 LGHDT and CDR2 YNNKEL come from the germline V gene (reference sequence). Trimming stripped 0 bases from V and 2 bases from J, with 11 bases between. The CDR3 is CASSQDPAFTYEQYF. The CDR3 DNA follows: TGTGCCAGCAGCCAAGATCCAGCCTTTACCTACGAGCAGTACTTC.

The chain joins TRBV29-1 to TRBJ1-1; D is unclear. Germline V gene data show CDR1 as SQVTM and CDR2 as ANQGSEA. V was cut by 7 bases and J by 2 bases, with 11 bases left in between. CDR3 length: 12 amino acids. The DNA for the CDR3 is TGCAGCGGACATGGGGTAAACACTGAAGCTTTCTTT. This gives the protein CSGHGVNTEAFF. Full variable domain (rest looked up from reference TRBV29-1 and TRBJ1-1): SAVISQKPSRDICQRGTSLTIQCQVDSQVTMMFWYRQQPGQSLTLIATANQGSEATYESGFVIDKFPISRPNLTFSTLTVSNMSPEDSSIYLCSGHGVNTEAFFGQGTRLTVV.

The chain has TRBV19 and TRBJ2-5; unclear D gene. The germline gives CDR1 LNHDA, CDR2 SQIVND (reference sequence). V lost 4 bases to trimming and J lost 0 bases, with 3 bases between them. CDR3 size: 12 residues. The CDR3 region is CASSTNQETQYF. Here the CDR3 DNA reads TGTGCCAGTAGTACGAACCAAGAGACCCAGTACTTC. The full variable domain, its missing parts supplied by reference TRBV19 and TRBJ2-5, is DGGITQSPKYLFRKEGQNVTLSCEQNLNHDAMYWYRQDPGQGLRLIYYSQIVNDFQKGDIAEGYSVSREKKESFPLTVTSAQKNPTAFYLCASSTNQETQYFGPGTRLLVL.

DNA for the CDR3: TGTGCCAGCAGCGTAGTATGGAACTATGGCTACACCTTC. Translation: CASSVVWNYGYTF. This sequence joins TRBV9 and TRBJ1-2; no reliable D call. CDR3 length: 13 amino acids. Trimming pared 0 bases from V and 2 bases from J, leaving 5 bases between. From germline, CDR1 is SGDLS and CDR2 YYNGEE. The whole variable domain, filled in from reference TRBV9 and TRBJ1-2, reads DSGVTQTPKHLITATGQRVTLRCSPRSGDLSVYWYQQSLDQGLQFLIQYYNGEERAKGNILERFSAQQFPDLHSELNLSSLELGDSALYFCASSVVWNYGYTFGSGTRLTVV.

The sample holds one count of this clonotype. CDR3 sequence (DNA): TGCAGCGTTGATTTGGGGTGGGCAGATACGCAGTATTTT. Its protein product is CSVDLGWADTQYF. The V call is TRBV29-1, the J call TRBJ2-3, with D unresolved. Germline CDR1 is SQVTM and CDR2 is ANQGSEA. The CDR3 loop spans 13 amino acids. V shed 3 bases and J shed 4 bases, with 11 bases lying between them.

This clonotype was counted a single time. J is TRBJ2-3 and V is TRBV29-1; D uncertain. Trimming took off 4 bases at V and 5 bases at J, with 7 bases between the two ends. CDR3 length equals 11 residues. CDR1 is SQVTM and CDR2 is ANQGSEA in the germline V gene. The CDR3 here is CSVVEIDTQYF. The CDR3 nucleotides are TGCAGCGTTGTTGAGATAGATACGCAGTATTTT.

CDR3: CASSLDLDKNSPLHF. The CDR3 DNA is TGTGCCAGCAGCTTAGATCTGGACAAGAATTCACCCCTCCACTTT. This chain connects TRBV11-2 to TRBJ1-6; D is perhaps TRBD1 (5 bases). CDR3 size: 15 residues. Trimming pared 0 bases from V and 7 bases from J, leaving 10 bases between. Per the germline V gene, CDR1 is SGHAT and CDR2 is FQNNGV.

V is TRBV7-3 and J is TRBJ1-1; D is unclear. Trimming removed 5 bases at V and 3 bases at J, with 13 bases between. The CDR3 contains 14 residues. CDR1 is SGHTA and CDR2 is FQGTGA in the germline V gene. The CDR3 nucleotides read TGTGCCAGCAGCAGAAGTGCCGGGGACACTGAAGCTTTCTTT. The encoded protein is CASSRSAGDTEAFF.

This sequence joins TRBV29-1 and TRBJ2-5; D might be TRBD2 (5 bases). The germline gives CDR1 SQVTM, CDR2 ANQGSEA. The CDR3 length is 12 residues. Trimming removed 7 bases from V and 4 bases from J, with 13 bases in between. The DNA for the CDR3 is TGCAGCGGCGGGTGGAACGGAGAGACCCAGTACTTC. Its translation: CSGGWNGETQYF.

The gene calls are TRBV5-1 and TRBJ2-2; D might be TRBD2 (7 bases). The CDR3 totals 18 residues. Per the germline V gene, CDR1 is SGHRS and CDR2 is YFSETQ. V dropped 3 bases and J dropped 0 bases, with 18 bases sitting between them. This CDR3 is CASSSENAGAANTGELFF. CDR3 sequence (DNA): TGCGCCAGCAGCTCCGAAAACGCGGGGGCCGCGAACACCGGGGAGCTGTTTTTT.

This chain joins TRBV6-1 and TRBJ2-5; D may be TRBD1 or TRBD2 (5 bases each). V shed 10 bases and J shed 2 bases, with 11 bases lying between them. In germline, CDR1 is MNHNS, CDR2 SASEGT. The CDR3 covers 12 residues. The CDR3 region has the DNA TGTGCCACCCGGGACGTACAAGAGACCCAGTACTTC. This encodes CATRDVQETQYF.

The chain uses TRBV12-3 or TRBV12-4 and TRBJ2-1, with D perhaps TRBD1 or TRBD2 (6 bases each). Trimming left V 6 bases short and J 8 bases short, with 17 bases between. The CDR3 runs to 14 residues. The CDR3 here is CASRLAGGRDEQFF. The CDR3 DNA reads TGTGCCAGCAGACTTGCCGGGGGCCGGGATGAGCAGTTCTTC.

This sequence joins TRBV10-3 and TRBJ2-3; D gene ambiguous. The CDR3 spans 16 residues. Germline V gene sequence: CDR1 ENHRY, CDR2 SYGVKD. The germline V and J ends were trimmed by 0 bases and 2 bases, with 12 bases remaining between them. The CDR3 sequence: CAISESTSFYTDTQYF. CDR3 nucleotide sequence: TGTGCCATCAGTGAGTCCACGAGCTTCTACACAGATACGCAGTATTTT.